This is a list of T cell receptor beta chains from one sample in a study of blood T cells in healthy people across ages. TCRdb reprocessed the 5' RACE reads via MiXCR and lists one record per CDR3 protein. The data hold about 1.8 million distinct CDR3 sequences, with roughly 49% observed a single time. The material sequenced was blood. The origin of the receptors is a woman between 35 and 50 years old in good health. Each CDR3 is given without its conserved first and last residue.

v_call: TRBV5-1
j_call: .
cdr3_aa: ASSLNIYNEQY

v_call: TRBV27
j_call: TRBJ2-1
cdr3_aa: ASRLTMGGRYNEQF

v_call: TRBV20-1
j_call: TRBJ2-7
cdr3_aa: SAIDRGTAYEQY

v_call: TRBV9
j_call: TRBJ2-3
cdr3_aa: ASSSGTGGVMQY

v_call: TRBV2
j_call: TRBJ2-6
cdr3_aa: ASSDFREAGANVLT

v_call: TRBV20-1
j_call: TRBJ2-1
cdr3_aa: SAPHPGLAGGPNEQF

v_call: TRBV29-1
j_call: TRBJ2-1
cdr3_aa: SVEGTSLSVAYNEQF

v_call: TRBV28
j_call: .
cdr3_aa: ASSLSGQGKNIQY

v_call: TRBV11-2
j_call: TRBJ1-2
cdr3_aa: ASSLVGQGTGGIYGYT

v_call: TRBV27
j_call: TRBJ2-5
cdr3_aa: ASSRGLDRGRGETQY

v_call: TRBV20-1
j_call: TRBJ2-5
cdr3_aa: SALGYETQY

v_call: TRBV2
j_call: TRBJ2-7
cdr3_aa: AGLNTGTRVYEQY

v_call: TRBV13
j_call: TRBJ2-1
cdr3_aa: ASSLGLREEQF

v_call: TRBV4-3
j_call: TRBJ2-6
cdr3_aa: ASSQGTSGANALT

v_call: TRBV24-1
j_call: TRBJ2-5
cdr3_aa: ATSDPGKQETQY

v_call: TRBV6-2/TRBV6-3
j_call: TRBJ2-3
cdr3_aa: ASRRPGLAGRTDTQY

v_call: TRBV12-3/TRBV12-4
j_call: TRBJ2-3
cdr3_aa: ASSLRLRVGADVQY

v_call: TRBV29-1
j_call: TRBJ2-4
cdr3_aa: SVGPGGEQY

v_call: TRBV20-1
j_call: TRBJ2-5
cdr3_aa: SASGFGETQY

v_call: TRBV6-1
j_call: TRBJ1-6
cdr3_aa: ASSLISRVRSVGSPLH

v_call: TRBV29-1
j_call: TRBJ2-5
cdr3_aa: SVGGGNERY

v_call: TRBV7-2
j_call: TRBJ2-6
cdr3_aa: ASSLRSGRDSGANVLT

v_call: TRBV4-2
j_call: TRBJ1-2
cdr3_aa: ASSQGSLQGFYGYT

v_call: TRBV6-1
j_call: TRBJ1-1
cdr3_aa: ASSERGRTTEAF

v_call: TRBV20-1
j_call: TRBJ2-7
cdr3_aa: GAQQGYYEQY

v_call: TRBV12-3/TRBV12-4
j_call: TRBJ2-4
cdr3_aa: ASSSGTGAAKNIQY

v_call: TRBV24-1
j_call: TRBJ2-1
cdr3_aa: ATSEDGVYNEQF

v_call: TRBV10-3
j_call: TRBJ2-1
cdr3_aa: AISESGGGAYNEQF

v_call: TRBV6-5
j_call: TRBJ2-3
cdr3_aa: ASSYSSGSGGSTDTQY

v_call: TRBV20-1
j_call: TRBJ2-3
cdr3_aa: RGGASGPDTQY

v_call: TRBV6-6
j_call: TRBJ2-1
cdr3_aa: ASTEKANEQF

v_call: TRBV7-9
j_call: TRBJ2-1
cdr3_aa: ASRRTGASDEQF

v_call: TRBV4-2
j_call: TRBJ2-1
cdr3_aa: ASSPHEAGGTYNEQF

v_call: TRBV5-1
j_call: TRBJ2-4
cdr3_aa: ASMDQRGSKNIQY

v_call: TRBV18
j_call: .
cdr3_aa: ASSIGSEQY